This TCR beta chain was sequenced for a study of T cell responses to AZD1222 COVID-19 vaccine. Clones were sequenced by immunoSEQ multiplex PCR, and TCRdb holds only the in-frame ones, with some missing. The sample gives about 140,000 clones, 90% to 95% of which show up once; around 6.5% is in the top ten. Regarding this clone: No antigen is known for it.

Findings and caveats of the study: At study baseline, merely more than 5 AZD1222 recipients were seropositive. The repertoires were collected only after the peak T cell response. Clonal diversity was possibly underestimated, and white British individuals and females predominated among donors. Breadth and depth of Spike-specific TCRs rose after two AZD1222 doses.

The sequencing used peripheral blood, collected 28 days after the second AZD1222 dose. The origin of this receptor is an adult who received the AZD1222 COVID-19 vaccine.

CDR3 loop: CASSPGRNYGYTF. As DNA, the CDR3 is TGTGCCAGCAGCCCGGGACGGAATTATGGCTACACCTTC. The rearrangement links TRBV6-2 or TRBV6-3 to TRBJ1-2; D perhaps matches TRBD1 (5 bases). CDR3 length: 13 amino acids. In germline, CDR1 is MNHEY, CDR2 SVGEGT. Between the trimmed V and J ends, which lost 6 bases and 5 bases, there was a span of 13 bases.